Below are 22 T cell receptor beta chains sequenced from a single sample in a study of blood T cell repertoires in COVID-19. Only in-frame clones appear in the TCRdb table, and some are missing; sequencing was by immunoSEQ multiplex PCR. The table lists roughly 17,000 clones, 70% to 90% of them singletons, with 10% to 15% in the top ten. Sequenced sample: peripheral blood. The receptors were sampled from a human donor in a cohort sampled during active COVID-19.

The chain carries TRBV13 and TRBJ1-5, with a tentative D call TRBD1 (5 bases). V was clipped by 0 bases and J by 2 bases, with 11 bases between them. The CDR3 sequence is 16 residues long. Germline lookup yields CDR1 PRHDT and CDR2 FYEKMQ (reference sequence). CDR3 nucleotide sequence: TGTGCCAGCAGCTTAGGCCCCTGGGGCCGCAATCAGCCCCAGCATTTT. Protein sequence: CASSLGPWGRNQPQHF.

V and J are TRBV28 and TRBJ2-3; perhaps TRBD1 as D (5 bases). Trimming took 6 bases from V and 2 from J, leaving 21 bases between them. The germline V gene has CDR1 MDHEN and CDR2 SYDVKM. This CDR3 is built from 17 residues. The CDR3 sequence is CASSPAEAKGHTDTQYF. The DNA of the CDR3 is TGTGCCAGCAGCCCCGCTGAGGCCAAGGGGCACACAGATACGCAGTATTTT.

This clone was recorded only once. CDR3 sequence (DNA): TGTGCCAGCAGCTGGGAGAGGGGCACAGATACGCAGTATTTT. It yields the protein CASSWERGTDTQYF. The V and J genes are TRBV7-9 and TRBJ2-3; D is possibly TRBD2 (5 bases). The CDR3 totals 14 residues. CDR1 and CDR2 from the germline V gene are SEHNR and FQNEAQ (reference sequence). V was trimmed by 4 bases and J by 1 base, leaving 9 bases between them.

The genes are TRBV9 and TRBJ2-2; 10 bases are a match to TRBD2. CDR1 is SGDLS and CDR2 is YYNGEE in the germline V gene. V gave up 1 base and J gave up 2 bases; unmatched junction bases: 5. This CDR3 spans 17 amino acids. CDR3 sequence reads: CASSVTSGVLNTGELFF. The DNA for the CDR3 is TGTGCCAGCAGCGTAACTAGCGGGGTTCTCAACACCGGGGAGCTGTTTTTT.

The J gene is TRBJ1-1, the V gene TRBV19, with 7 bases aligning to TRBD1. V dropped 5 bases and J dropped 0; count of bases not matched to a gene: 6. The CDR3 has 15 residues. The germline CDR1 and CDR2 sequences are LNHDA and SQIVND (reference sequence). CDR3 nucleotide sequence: TGTGCCAGTAGTGAACGGACAGGAGTGAACACTGAAGCTTTCTTT. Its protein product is CASSERTGVNTEAFF.

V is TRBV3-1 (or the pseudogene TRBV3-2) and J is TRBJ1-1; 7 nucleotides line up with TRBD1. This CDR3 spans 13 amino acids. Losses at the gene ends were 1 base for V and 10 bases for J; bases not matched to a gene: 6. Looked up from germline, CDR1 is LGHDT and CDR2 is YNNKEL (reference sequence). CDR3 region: CASSQARDRAAFF. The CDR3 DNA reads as TGTGCCAGCAGCCAAGCCCGGGACAGAGCAGCTTTCTTT.

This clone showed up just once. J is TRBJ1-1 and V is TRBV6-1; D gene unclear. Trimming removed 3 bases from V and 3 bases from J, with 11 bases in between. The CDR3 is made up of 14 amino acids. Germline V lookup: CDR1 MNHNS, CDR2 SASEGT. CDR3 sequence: CASSETETHTEAFF. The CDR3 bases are TGTGCCAGCAGTGAGACGGAGACCCACACTGAAGCTTTCTTT.

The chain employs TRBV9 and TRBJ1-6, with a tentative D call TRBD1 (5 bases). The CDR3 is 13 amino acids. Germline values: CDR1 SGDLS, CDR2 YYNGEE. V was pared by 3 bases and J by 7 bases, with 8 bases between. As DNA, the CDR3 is TGTGCCAGCAGCGCCGCAGGGAATTCACCCCTCCACTTT. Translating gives CASSAAGNSPLHF.

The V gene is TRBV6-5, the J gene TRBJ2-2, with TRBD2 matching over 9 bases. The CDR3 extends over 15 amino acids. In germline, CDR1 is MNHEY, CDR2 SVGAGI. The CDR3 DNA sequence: TGTCCCACTCGGAGGCAGCGGGGGGTGGCCGGGGAGCTGTTTTTT. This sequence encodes CPTRRQRGVAGELFF.

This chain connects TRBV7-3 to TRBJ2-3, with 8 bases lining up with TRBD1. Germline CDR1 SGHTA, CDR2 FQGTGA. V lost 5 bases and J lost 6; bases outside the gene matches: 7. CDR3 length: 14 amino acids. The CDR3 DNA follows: TGTGCCAGCAGCCCTCGGGACAGGACGGATACGCAGTATTTT. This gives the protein CASSPRDRTDTQYF.

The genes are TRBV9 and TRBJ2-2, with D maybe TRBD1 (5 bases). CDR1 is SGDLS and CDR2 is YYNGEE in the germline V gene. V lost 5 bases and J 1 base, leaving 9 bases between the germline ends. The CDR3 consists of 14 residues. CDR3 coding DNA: TGTGCCAGCAGTGGCACAGGGAACACCGGGGAGCTGTTTTTT. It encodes CASSGTGNTGELFF. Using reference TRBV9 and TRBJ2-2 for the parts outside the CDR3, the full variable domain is DSGVTQTPKHLITATGQRVTLRCSPRSGDLSVYWYQQSLDQGLQFLIQYYNGEERAKGNILERFSAQQFPDLHSELNLSSLELGDSALYFCASSGTGNTGELFFGEGSRLTVL.

CDR3 in amino acids: CASSAVLSGALSYNEQFF. The DNA for the CDR3 is TGTGCCAGCAGTGCCGTTCTTAGCGGGGCCCTTTCCTACAATGAGCAGTTCTTC. This rearrangement joins TRBV27 to TRBJ2-1; the match to TRBD2 covers 8 bases. V trimming: 5 bases; J trimming: 1 base; junction bases outside the gene matches: 13. The CDR3 sequence is 18 residues long. The germline V gene encodes CDR1 MNHEY and CDR2 SMNVEV (reference sequence).

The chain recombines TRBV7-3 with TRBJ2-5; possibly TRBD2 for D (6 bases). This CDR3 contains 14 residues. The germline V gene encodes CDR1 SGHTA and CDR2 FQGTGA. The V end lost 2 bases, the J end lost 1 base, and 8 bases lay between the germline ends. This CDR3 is CASSLGGSQETQYF. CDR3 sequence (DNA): TGTGCCAGCAGCTTAGGGGGGTCCCAAGAGACCCAGTACTTC.

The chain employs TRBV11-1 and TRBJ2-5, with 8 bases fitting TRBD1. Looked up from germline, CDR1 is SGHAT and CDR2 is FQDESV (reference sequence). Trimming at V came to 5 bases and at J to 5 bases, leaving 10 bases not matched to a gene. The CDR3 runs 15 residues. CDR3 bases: TGTGCCAGCAGCCCCGGACAGGGAAAAACGGAGACCCAGTACTTC. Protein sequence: CASSPGQGKTETQYF.

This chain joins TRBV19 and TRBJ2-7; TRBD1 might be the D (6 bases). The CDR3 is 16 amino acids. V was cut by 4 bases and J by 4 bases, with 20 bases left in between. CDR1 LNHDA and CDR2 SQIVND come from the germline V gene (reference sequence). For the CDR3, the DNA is TGTGCCAGTAGTAAAAGGGATGAAAGGGGGTTATACGAGCAGTACTTC. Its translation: CASSKRDERGLYEQYF.

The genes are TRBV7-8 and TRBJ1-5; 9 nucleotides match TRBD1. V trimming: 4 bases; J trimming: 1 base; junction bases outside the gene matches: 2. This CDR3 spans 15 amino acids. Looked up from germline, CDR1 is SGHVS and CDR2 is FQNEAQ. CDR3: CASSWGQGSNQPQHF. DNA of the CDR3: TGTGCCAGCAGCTGGGGACAGGGAAGCAATCAGCCCCAGCATTTT.

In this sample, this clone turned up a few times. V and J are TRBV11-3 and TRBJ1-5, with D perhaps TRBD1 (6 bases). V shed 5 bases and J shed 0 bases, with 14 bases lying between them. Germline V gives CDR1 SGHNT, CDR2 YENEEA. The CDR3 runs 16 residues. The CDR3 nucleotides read TGTGCCAGCAGCCCTACAGGGAGTTATAGCAATCAGCCCCAGCATTTT. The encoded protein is CASSPTGSYSNQPQHF.

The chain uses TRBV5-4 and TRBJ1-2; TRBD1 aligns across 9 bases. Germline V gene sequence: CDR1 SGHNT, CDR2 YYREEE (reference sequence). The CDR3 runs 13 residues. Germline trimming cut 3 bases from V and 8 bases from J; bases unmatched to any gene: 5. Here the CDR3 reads CASSSGQGWGYTF. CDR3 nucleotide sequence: TGTGCCAGCAGCTCGGGACAGGGATGGGGCTACACCTTC. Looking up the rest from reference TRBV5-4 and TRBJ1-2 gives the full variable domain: ETGVTQSPTHLIKTRGQQVTLRCSSQSGHNTVSWYQQALGQGPQFIFQYYREEENGRGNFPPRFSGLQFPNYSSELNVNALELDDSALYLCASSSGQGWGYTFGSGTRLTVV.

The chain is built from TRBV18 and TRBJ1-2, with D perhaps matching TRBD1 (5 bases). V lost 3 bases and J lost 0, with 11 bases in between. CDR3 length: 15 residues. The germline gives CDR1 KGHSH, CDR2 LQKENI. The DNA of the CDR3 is TGTGCCAGCTCACCCGACAGCTTCTCTAACTATGGCTACACCTTC. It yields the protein CASSPDSFSNYGYTF.

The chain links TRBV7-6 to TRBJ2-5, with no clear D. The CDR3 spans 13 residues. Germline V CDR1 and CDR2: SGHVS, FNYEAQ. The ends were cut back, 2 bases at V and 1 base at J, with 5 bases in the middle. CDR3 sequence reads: CASSLNSQETQYF. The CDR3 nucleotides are TGTGCCAGCAGCTTAAACAGCCAAGAGACCCAGTACTTC. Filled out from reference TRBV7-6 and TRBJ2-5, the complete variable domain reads GAGVSQSPRYKVTKRGQDVALRCDPISGHVSLYWYRQALGQGPEFLTYFNYEAQQDKSGLPNDRFSAERPEGSISTLTIQRTEQRDSAMYRCASSLNSQETQYFGPGTRLLVL.

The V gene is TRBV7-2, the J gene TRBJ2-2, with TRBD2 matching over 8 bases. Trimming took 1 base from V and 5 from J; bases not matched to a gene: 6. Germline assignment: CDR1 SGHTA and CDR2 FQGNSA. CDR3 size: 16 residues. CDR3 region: CASSLEGTRRTGELFF. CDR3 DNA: TGTGCCAGCAGCTTAGAGGGGACTAGACGTACCGGGGAGCTGTTTTTT.

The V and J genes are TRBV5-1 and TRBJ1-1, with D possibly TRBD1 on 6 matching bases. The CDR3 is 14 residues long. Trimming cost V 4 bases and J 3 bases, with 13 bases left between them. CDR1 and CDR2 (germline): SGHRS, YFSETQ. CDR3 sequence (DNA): TGCGCCAGCAGCCTGGGTCCAGGGGACACTGAAGCTTTCTTT. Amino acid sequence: CASSLGPGDTEAFF. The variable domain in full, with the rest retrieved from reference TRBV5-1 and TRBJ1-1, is KAGVTQTPRYLIKTRGQQVTLSCSPISGHRSVSWYQQTPGQGLQFLFEYFSETQRNKGNFPGRFSGRQFSNSRSEMNVSTLELGDSALYLCASSLGPGDTEAFFGQGTRLTVV.